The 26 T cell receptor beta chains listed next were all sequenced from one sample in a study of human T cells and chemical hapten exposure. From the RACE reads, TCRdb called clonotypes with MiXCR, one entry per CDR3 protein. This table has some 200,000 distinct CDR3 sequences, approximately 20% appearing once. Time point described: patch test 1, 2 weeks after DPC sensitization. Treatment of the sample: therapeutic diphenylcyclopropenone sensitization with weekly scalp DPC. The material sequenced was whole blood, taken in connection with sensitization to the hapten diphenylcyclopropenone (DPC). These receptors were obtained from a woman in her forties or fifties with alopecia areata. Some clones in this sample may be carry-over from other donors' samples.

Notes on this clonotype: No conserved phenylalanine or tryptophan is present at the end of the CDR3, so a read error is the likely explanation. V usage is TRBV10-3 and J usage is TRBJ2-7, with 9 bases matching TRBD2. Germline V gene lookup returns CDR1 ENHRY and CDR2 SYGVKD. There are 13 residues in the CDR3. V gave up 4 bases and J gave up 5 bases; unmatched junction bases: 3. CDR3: CAISGAGGNEQYY. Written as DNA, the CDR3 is TGTGCCATCAGTGGAGCGGGGGGAAACGAGCAGTACTAC.

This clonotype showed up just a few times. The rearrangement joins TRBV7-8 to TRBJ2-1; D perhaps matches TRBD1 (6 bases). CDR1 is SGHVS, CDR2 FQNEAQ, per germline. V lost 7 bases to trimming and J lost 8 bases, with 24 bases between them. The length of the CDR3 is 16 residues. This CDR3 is CASTLARTDRGDEQFF. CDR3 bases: TGTGCCAGCACCCTGGCCCGGACAGACCGAGGCGATGAGCAGTTCTTC.

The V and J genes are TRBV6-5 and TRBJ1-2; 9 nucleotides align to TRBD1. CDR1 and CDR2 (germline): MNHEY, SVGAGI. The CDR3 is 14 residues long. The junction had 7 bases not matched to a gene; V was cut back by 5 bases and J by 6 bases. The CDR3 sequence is CASSARTGAHGYTF. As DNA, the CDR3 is TGTGCCAGCAGTGCACGGACAGGGGCCCATGGCTACACCTTC.

The CDR3 loop reads CSASQGLAGPTGANVLTF. CDR3 bases: TGCAGTGCATCTCAGGGACTAGCGGGACCAACTGGGGCCAACGTCCTGACTTTC. The chain joins TRBV20-1 to TRBJ2-6; 13 bases agree with TRBD2. Germline V gene data show CDR1 as DFQATT and CDR2 as SNEGSKA (reference sequence). This CDR3 has 18 amino acids. Trimming removed 6 bases from V and 2 bases from J; junction bases left unmatched: 10.

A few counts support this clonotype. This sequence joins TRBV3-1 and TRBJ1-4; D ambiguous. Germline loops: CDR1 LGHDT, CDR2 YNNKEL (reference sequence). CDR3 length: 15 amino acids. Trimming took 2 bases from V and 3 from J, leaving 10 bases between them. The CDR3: CASSQIGEPNEKLFF. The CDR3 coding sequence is TGTGCCAGCAGCCAAATCGGGGAACCTAATGAAAAACTGTTTTTT. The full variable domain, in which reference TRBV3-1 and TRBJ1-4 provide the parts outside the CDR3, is DTAVSQTPKYLVTQMGNDKSIKCEQNLGHDTMYWYKQDSKKFLKIMFSYNNKELIINETVPNRFSPKSPDKAHLNLHINSLELGDSAVYFCASSQIGEPNEKLFFGSGTQLSVL.

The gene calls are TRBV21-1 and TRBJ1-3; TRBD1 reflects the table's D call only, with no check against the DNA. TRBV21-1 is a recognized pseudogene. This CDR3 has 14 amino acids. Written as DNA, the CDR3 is TGTGCCAGCATGGACGCCCCGTCTGGAAACACCATATATTTT. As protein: CASMDAPSGNTIYF.

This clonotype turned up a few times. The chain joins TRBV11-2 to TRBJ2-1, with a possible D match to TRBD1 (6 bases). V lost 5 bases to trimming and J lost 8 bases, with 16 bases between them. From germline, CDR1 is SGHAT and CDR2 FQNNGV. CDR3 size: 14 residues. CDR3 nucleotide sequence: TGTGCCAGCAGCCTAATCACAGGGATGCATGAGCAGTTCTTC. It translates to CASSLITGMHEQFF.

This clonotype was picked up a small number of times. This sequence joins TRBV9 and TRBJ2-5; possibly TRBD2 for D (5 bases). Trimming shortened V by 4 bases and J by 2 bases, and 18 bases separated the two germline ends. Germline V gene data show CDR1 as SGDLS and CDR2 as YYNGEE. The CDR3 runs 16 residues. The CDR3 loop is CASSPGVARRQETQYF. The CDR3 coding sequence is TGTGCCAGCAGCCCCGGGGTAGCGAGACGGCAAGAGACCCAGTACTTC.

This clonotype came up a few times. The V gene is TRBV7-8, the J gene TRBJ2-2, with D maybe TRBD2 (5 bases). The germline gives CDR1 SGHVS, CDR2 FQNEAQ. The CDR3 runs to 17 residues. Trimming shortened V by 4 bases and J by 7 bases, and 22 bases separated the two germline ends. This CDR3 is CASSSYIFGEPGGELFF. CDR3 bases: TGTGCCAGCAGCTCCTACATTTTTGGGGAGCCCGGCGGGGAGCTGTTTTTT.

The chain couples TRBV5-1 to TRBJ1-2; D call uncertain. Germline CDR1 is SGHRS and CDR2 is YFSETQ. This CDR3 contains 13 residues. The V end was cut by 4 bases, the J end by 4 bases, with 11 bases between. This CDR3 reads CASSDGSLYGYTF. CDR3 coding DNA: TGCGCCAGCAGCGACGGGTCTCTCTATGGCTACACCTTC.

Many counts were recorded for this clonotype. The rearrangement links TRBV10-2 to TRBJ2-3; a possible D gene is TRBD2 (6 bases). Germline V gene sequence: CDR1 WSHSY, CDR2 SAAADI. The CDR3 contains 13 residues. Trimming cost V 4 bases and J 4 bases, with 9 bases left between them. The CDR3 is CASSGGRPDTQYF. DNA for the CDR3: TGCGCCAGCAGTGGTGGGAGGCCAGATACGCAGTATTTT.

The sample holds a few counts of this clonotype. The CDR3, as DNA: TGTGCCAGCAGTCCCCGAATGGGAGGGAAAGAGACCCAGTACTTC. The encoded protein is CASSPRMGGKETQYF. The chain carries TRBV25-1 and TRBJ2-5, with 7 positions matching TRBD2. Trimming at V came to 5 bases and at J to 3 bases, leaving 9 bases not matched to a gene. Germline loops: CDR1 MGHDK, CDR2 SYGVNS. The CDR3 length is 15 residues.

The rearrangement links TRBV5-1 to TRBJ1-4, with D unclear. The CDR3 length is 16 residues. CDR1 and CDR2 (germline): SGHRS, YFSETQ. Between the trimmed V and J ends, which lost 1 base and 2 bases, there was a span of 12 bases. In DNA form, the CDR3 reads TGCGCCAGCAGCTTGTTAGGAGGGATGACTAATGAAAAACTGTTTTTT. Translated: CASSLLGGMTNEKLFF.

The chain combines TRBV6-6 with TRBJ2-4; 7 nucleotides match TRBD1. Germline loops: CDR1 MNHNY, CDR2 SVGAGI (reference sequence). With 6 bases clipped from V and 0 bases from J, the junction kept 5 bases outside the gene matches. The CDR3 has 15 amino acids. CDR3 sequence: CASRYTGEAKNIQYF. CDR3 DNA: TGTGCCAGCAGATACACAGGGGAAGCCAAAAACATTCAGTACTTC.

The DNA for the CDR3 is TGTGCCAGCAGTGAAGCGCTAGGTCGGGGTGAGCAGTACTTC. This translates into CASSEALGRGEQYF. The chain is built from TRBV2 and TRBJ2-7, with TRBD2 as a possible D gene (5 bases). V was cut by 0 bases and J by 7 bases, with 13 bases left in between. CDR3 length: 14 residues. In germline, CDR1 is SNHLY, CDR2 FYNNEI.

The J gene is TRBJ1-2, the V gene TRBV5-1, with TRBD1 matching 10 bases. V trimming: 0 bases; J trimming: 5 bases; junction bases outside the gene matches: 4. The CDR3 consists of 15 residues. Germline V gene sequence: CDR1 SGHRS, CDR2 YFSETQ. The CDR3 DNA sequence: TGCGCCAGCAGCTTGGCCGGGACAGGGGCTTATGGCTACACCTTC. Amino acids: CASSLAGTGAYGYTF.

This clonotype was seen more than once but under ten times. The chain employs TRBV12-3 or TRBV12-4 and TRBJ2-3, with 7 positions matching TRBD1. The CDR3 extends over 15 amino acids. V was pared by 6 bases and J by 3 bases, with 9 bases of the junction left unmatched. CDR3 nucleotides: TGTGCCAGCAGGGATGACAGGGTGGTTACAGATACGCAGTATTTT. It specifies CASRDDRVVTDTQYF.

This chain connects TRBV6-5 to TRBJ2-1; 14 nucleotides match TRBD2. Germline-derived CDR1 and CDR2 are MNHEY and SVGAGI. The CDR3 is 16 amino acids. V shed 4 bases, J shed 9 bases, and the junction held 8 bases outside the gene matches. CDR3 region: CASSSPGLAGAVEQFF. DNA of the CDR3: TGTGCCAGCAGTTCCCCGGGACTAGCGGGAGCGGTTGAGCAGTTCTTC.

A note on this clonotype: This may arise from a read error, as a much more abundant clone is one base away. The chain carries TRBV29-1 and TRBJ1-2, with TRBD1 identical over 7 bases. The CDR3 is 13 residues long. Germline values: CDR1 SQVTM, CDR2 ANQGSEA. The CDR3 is CCAQGGFNYGYTF. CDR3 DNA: TGCTGCGCCCAAGGGGGCTTCAACTATGGCTACACCTTC.

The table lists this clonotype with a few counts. DNA of the CDR3: TGTGCCAGCAGCTTAGCCGGGACAGGGGGCTCCCGAGGTTATGGCTACACCTTC. Translating gives CASSLAGTGGSRGYGYTF. The rearrangement uses TRBV7-8 and TRBJ1-2, with 12 bases identical to TRBD1. Germline lookup yields CDR1 SGHVS and CDR2 FQNEAQ. V lost 0 bases to trimming and J lost 5 bases; unmatched junction nucleotides: 10. This CDR3 is built from 18 residues.

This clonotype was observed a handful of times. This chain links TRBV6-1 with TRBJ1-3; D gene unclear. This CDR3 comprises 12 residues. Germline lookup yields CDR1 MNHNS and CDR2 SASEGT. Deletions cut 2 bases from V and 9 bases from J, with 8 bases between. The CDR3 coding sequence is TGTGCCAGCAGTGAAAATTGGAGCACCATATATTTT. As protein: CASSENWSTIYF.

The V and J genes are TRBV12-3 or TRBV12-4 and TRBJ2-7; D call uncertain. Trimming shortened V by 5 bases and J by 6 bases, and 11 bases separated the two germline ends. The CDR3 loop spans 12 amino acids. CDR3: CASSIAGIEQYF. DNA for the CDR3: TGTGCCAGCAGTATTGCCGGAATCGAGCAGTACTTC.

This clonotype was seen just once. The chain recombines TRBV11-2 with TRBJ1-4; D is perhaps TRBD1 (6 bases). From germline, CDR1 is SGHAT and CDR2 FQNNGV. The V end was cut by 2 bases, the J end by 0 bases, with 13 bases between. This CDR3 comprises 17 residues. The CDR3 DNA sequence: TGTGCCAGCAGCTTACACGGGACACCTTCAACTAATGAAAAACTGTTTTTT. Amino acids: CASSLHGTPSTNEKLFF.

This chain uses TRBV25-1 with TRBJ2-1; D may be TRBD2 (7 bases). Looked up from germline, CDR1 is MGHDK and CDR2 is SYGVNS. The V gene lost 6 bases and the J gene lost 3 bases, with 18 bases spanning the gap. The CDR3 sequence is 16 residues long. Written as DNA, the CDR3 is TGTGCCAGCAGCGGGGGAGGGGGAGTCCGCTACAATGAGCAGTTCTTC. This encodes CASSGGGGVRYNEQFF.

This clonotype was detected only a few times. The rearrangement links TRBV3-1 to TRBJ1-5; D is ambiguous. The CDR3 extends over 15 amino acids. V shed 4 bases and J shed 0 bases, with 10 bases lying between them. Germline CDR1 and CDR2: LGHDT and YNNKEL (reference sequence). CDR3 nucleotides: TGTGCCAGCAGCCGGACGGGGAATAGCAATCAGCCCCAGCATTTT. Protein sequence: CASSRTGNSNQPQHF.

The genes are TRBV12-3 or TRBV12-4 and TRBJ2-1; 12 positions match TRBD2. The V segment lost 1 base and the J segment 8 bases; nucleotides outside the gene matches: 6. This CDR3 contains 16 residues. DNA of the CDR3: TGTGCCAGCAGTTTAGGACTAGCGGGAGCTCAGGATGAGCAGTTCTTC. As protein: CASSLGLAGAQDEQFF.